Listed below are T cell receptor beta chains from one sample, sequenced in a study of cytomegalovirus exposure and HLA in healthy donors. Sequenced by immunoSEQ multiplex PCR; TCRdb stores in-frame clones only, minus some. The table records about 120,000 clones, 75% to 90% of them present only once. The specimen was PBMCs. Receptors were obtained from a woman aged 18-29 years in good health and CMV-seronegative. Both conserved end residues are part of each CDR3. A D gene is named only where the DNA matches it firmly.

j_call | d_call | v_call | cdr3_aa
TRBJ1-5 | . | TRBV28 | CASSLLGLSFKNQPQHF
TRBJ2-2 | TRBD1 | TRBV9 | CASSEGAGVHTGELFF
TRBJ2-1 | . | TRBV9 | CASSVGGLLYNEQFF
TRBJ2-7 | TRBD2 | TRBV28 | CASSLPAGRSYEQYF
TRBJ2-7 | . | TRBV15 | CATSRDKGERTNEQYF
TRBJ2-7 | . | TRBV27 | CASSLSTGFSYEQYF
TRBJ2-6 | . | TRBV30 | CAWTTGAGANVLTF
TRBJ2-7 | . | TRBV28 | CASRRMTETYEQYF
TRBJ2-6 | . | TRBV2 | CASSEGARAGANVLTF
TRBJ1-5 | . | TRBV19 | CASTAGLDQPQHF
TRBJ2-7 | . | TRBV7-9 | CASSLGSGPPAEQYF
TRBJ1-5 | . | TRBV28 | CASSLLSEVDQPQHF
TRBJ2-2 | TRBD2 | TRBV10-3 | CAIARAGGVTGELFF
TRBJ2-7 | TRBD1 | TRBV6-1 | CASKSGDSLKRF
TRBJ2-7 | . | TRBV9 | CASSLSADSSYEQYF
TRBJ2-3 | TRBD2 | TRBV5-1 | CASSSTSALNTQYF
TRBJ2-2 | TRBD2 | TRBV2 | CASTREGTGELFF